This TCR beta chain came from a study of blood T cells in healthy people across ages. This clonotype was detected a few times. The antigen remains unidentified. The study's findings and limits: CMV infection status of these donors was not known. Leaving the PBMCs unsorted stopped any conclusive comparison of naive versus antigen-experienced cells.

There are 17 residues in the CDR3. Alongside a J-beta primer mix, a sample-barcoded 5' primer served in a second PCR lasting roughly 7 to 12 cycles. MiXCR, run by TCRdb on the 5' RACE reads, gives a single entry per CDR3 protein. The table includes around 1,500,000 distinct CDR3 sequences, about 28% detected once. The chain carries TRBV21-1 and TRBJ2-1; TRBD2 is the table's D call, not checked against the DNA. TRBV21-1 is recorded as a pseudogene. This sequence originates from a woman aged 25 to 45 in good health. Sample: blood. The CDR3 reads CASSTGTPFFVYNEQFF. The CDR3 coding sequence is TGTGCCAGCAGCACTGGGACTCCCTTTTTCGTGTACAATGAGCAGTTCTTC.